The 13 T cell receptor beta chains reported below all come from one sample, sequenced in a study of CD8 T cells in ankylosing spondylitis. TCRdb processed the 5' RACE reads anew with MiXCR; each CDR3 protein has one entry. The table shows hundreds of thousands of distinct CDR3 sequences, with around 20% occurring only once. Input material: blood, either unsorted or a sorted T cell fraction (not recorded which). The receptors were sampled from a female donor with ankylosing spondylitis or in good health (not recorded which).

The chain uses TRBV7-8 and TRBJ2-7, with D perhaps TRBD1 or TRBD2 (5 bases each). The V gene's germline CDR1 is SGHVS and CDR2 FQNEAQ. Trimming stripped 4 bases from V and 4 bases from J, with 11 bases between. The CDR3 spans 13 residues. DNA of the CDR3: TGTGCCAGCAGCTCGGGACGGCGTTACGAGCAGTACTTC. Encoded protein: CASSSGRRYEQYF.

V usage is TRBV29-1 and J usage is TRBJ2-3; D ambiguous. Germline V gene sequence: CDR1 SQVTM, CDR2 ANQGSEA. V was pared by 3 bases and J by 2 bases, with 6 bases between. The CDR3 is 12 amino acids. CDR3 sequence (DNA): TGCAGCGTTGATCCGGTCACAGATACGCAGTATTTT. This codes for CSVDPVTDTQYF.

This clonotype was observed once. The CDR3 coding sequence is TGTGCCAGCAGTGAGGACAGGGGACAGCCCCAGCATTTT. It yields the protein CASSEDRGQPQHF. The chain has TRBV12-3 or TRBV12-4 and TRBJ1-5; 9 bases map to TRBD1. V trimming: 5 bases; J trimming: 7 bases; junction bases outside the gene matches: 3. This CDR3 is 13 amino acids long.

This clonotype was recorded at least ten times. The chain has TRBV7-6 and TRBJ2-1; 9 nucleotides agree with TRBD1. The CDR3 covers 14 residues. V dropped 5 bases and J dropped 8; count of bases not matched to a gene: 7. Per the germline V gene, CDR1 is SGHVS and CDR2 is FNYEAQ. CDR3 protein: CASSQRQGDYEQFF. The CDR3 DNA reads TGTGCCAGCAGCCAGCGACAGGGGGACTATGAGCAGTTCTTC.

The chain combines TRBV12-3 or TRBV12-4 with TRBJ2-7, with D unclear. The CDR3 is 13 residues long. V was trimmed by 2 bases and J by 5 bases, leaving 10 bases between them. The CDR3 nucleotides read TGTGCCAGCAGTTTACATAGTTTCCACGAGCAGTACTTC. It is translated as CASSLHSFHEQYF.

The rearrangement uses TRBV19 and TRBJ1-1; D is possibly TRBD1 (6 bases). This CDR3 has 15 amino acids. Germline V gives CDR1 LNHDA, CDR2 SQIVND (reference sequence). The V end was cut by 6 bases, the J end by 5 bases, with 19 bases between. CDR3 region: CASSHIGGRGTEAFF. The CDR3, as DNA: TGTGCCAGTAGCCACATCGGGGGGCGAGGTACTGAAGCTTTCTTT.

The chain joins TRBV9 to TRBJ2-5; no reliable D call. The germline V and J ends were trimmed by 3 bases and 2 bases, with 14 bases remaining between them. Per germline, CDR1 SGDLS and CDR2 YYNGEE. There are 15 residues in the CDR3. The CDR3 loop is CASSGPSLKQETQYF. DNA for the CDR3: TGTGCCAGCAGCGGCCCCTCCCTCAAACAAGAGACCCAGTACTTC.

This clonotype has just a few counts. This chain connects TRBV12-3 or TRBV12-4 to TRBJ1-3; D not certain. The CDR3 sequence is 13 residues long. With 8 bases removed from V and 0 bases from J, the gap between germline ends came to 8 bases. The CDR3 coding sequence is TGTGCCAGCTCGATCACCTCTGGAAACACCATATATTTT. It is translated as CASSITSGNTIYF.

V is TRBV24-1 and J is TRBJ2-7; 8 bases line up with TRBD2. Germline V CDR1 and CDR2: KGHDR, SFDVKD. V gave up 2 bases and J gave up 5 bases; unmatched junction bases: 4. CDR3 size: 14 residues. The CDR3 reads CATSDSGTSNEQYF. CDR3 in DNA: TGTGCCACCAGTGATTCAGGGACTAGTAACGAGCAGTACTTC.

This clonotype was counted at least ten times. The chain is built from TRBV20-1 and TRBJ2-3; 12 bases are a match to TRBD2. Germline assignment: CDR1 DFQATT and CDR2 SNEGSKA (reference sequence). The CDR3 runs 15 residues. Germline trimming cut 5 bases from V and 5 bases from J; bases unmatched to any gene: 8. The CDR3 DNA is TGCAGTGCTGGCCCCGCTAGCGGGAGGGTAGATACGCAGTATTTT. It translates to CSAGPASGRVDTQYF.

CDR3: CASSQHHRILNYGYTF. Here the CDR3 DNA reads TGCGCCAGCAGCCAACATCACCGAATCTTAAACTATGGCTACACCTTC. The chain is built from TRBV4-3 and TRBJ1-2; D remains ambiguous. Germline CDR1 reads LGHNA; CDR2 reads YSLEER. This CDR3 region has 16 residues. V lost 2 bases to trimming and J lost 2 bases, with 15 bases between them.

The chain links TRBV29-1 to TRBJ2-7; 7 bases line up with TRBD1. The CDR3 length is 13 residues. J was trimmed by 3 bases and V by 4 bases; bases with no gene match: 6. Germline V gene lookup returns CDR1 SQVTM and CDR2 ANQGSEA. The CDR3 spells CSVAETGNYEQYF. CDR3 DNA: TGCAGCGTTGCGGAGACAGGGAACTACGAGCAGTACTTC.

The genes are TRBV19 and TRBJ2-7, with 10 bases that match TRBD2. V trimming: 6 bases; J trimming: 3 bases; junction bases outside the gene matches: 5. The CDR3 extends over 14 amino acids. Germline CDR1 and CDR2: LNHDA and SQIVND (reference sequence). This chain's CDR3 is CASSLAGVVYEQYF. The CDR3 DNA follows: TGTGCCAGTAGCCTAGCGGGAGTTGTCTACGAGCAGTACTTC.